This entry features one TCR beta chain sequence. Its antigen is currently unknown. The CDR3 spans 15 residues. From germline, CDR1 is SGHNT and CDR2 YYREEE (reference sequence). The V segment lost 6 bases and the J segment 0 bases; nucleotides outside the gene matches: 7. The sample is drawn from a study of Ad26.COV2.S vaccination and SARS-CoV-2 variants. Findings of the study overall: The study found higher spike-specific TCR breadth in vaccine than placebo recipients. Possibly, TCR breadth and depth analyses underestimated total T cell responses.

Libraries were prepared by immunoSEQ multiplex PCR; TCRdb keeps only in-frame clonotypes and omits some of them. This sample has 400,000 or so clones, with approximately 90% found just once. This sample's treatment: some 20 received Ad26.COV2.S at low or high dose, single or two shots; several received placebo; per-sample allocation not given. Collection of samples fell on day 63 after the first vaccine or placebo injection. V gene TRBV5-4 combines with J gene TRBJ2-3; 7 nucleotides agree with TRBD1. This TCR was recovered from a person between 18 and 65 years old who received the Ad26.COV2.S COVID-19 vaccine or a placebo. This material consisted of peripheral blood, taken in a trial of Ad26.COV2.S vaccine versus placebo. The CDR3 DNA follows: TGTGCCAGCATCCAGGACAGGAGGAGCACAGATACGCAGTATTTT. This gives the protein CASIQDRRSTDTQYF.